This TCR beta chain is drawn from a study of T-cell reconstitution after alpha-beta-depleted transplantation in children. The study, taken as a whole, reports: Several hundred graft clones that had expanded were reportedly the source of alpha-beta T cells about two months after transplant. Newly produced T cells mostly accounted for T-cell counts and diversity one year post-transplant. Where some patients showed high TCRbeta diversity at day 60, it came from recipient T cells and thymic progenitors that had survived.

Worth noting for this clonotype: What it recognizes is unknown.

The TCRbeta library was prepared with unique molecular identifiers. TCRdb reanalysed the PCR reads using MiXCR and keeps one entry per CDR3 protein. The sample includes 250,000 or so distinct CDR3 sequences, around 25% of them seen just once. There are 15 residues in the CDR3. Germline assignment: CDR1 MNHEY and CDR2 SVGEGT. V lost 5 bases to trimming and J lost 7 bases; unmatched junction nucleotides: 10. The sequences come from PBMCs, mostly from graft donor cells, collected 360 days after TCRalphabeta/CD19-depleted stem cell transplant. V is TRBV6-2 or TRBV6-3 and J is TRBJ2-5; TRBD1 aligns across 10 bases. This TCR came from a female patient under 10 years old who had a stem cell transplant for congenital amegakaryocytic thrombocytopenia, so the T cells may come from the graft donor. CDR3 nucleotides: TGTGCCAGCAGTCCCGGACAGGGGGAATTGCGGACCCAGTACTTC. Amino acids: CASSPGQGELRTQYF.